These 10 T cell receptor beta chains were all obtained from the same sample, sequenced in a study of neurological immune-mediated disorders. MiXCR, run by TCRdb on the 5' RACE reads, gives a single entry per CDR3 protein. This table has tens of thousands of distinct CDR3 sequences, around 7.2% appearing once. The specimen was CD4+ T cells from blood. All receptors derive from a man in his fifties or sixties in good health.

This clonotype was observed at least ten times. This chain connects TRBV15 to TRBJ2-2, with D unclear. CDR1 LNHNV and CDR2 YYDKDF come from the germline V gene (reference sequence). V shed 0 bases and J shed 7 bases, with 6 bases lying between them. CDR3 length: 13 amino acids. CDR3 nucleotide sequence: TGTGCCACCAGCAGAGATTTTGGCGGGGAGCTGTTTTTT. Protein: CATSRDFGGELFF.

At least ten counts were recorded for this clonotype. The chain combines TRBV7-9 with TRBJ2-7; 8 positions match TRBD2. The germline V gene has CDR1 SEHNR and CDR2 FQNEAQ (reference sequence). V lost 10 bases and J lost 2; bases outside the gene matches: 4. This CDR3 has 12 residues. The CDR3 reads CATGTSPYEQYF. The CDR3 nucleotides read TGTGCCACCGGGACTAGTCCCTACGAGCAGTACTTC.

The rearrangement joins TRBV5-1 to TRBJ2-5, with D possibly TRBD2 on 5 matching bases. Germline assignment: CDR1 SGHRS and CDR2 YFSETQ. The length of the CDR3 is 13 residues. V was cut by 7 bases and J by 5 bases, with 15 bases left in between. The CDR3 reads CASYQGSGETQYF. The CDR3 bases are TGCGCCAGCTATCAAGGGTCGGGGGAGACCCAGTACTTC.

This clonotype was recorded at least ten times. The V call is TRBV10-3, the J call TRBJ2-7, with TRBD1 as a possible D gene (6 bases). V dropped 2 bases and J dropped 0 bases, with 8 bases sitting between them. There are 14 residues in the CDR3. Germline V gives CDR1 ENHRY, CDR2 SYGVKD. The CDR3 here is CAISEGQYSYEQYF. CDR3 nucleotide sequence: TGTGCCATCAGTGAGGGACAGTACTCCTACGAGCAGTACTTC.

This clonotype has at least ten counts. The rearrangement joins TRBV24-1 to TRBJ2-7; 8 bases agree with TRBD1. The J segment lost 5 bases and the V segment lost 7 bases, leaving 9 bases of the junction unmatched. The CDR3 is 14 amino acids. Germline loops: CDR1 KGHDR, CDR2 SFDVKD. CDR3 nucleotide sequence: TGTGCCACCAGGGATCGGGACAGGCTTGACGAGCAGTACTTC. Translating it yields CATRDRDRLDEQYF.

This clonotype was observed at least ten times. This chain connects TRBV28 to TRBJ2-5, with D perhaps TRBD2 (5 bases). The germline V gene encodes CDR1 MDHEN and CDR2 SYDVKM. Trimming took off 6 bases at V and 2 bases at J, with 19 bases between the two ends. The CDR3 runs to 16 residues. CDR3 nucleotides: TGTGCCAGCAGGCAACCCTGGCTAGCATCTCAAGAGACCCAGTACTTC. Encoded protein: CASRQPWLASQETQYF.

The chain carries TRBV19 and TRBJ1-4; D is perhaps TRBD1 (5 bases). The germline gives CDR1 LNHDA, CDR2 SQIVND (reference sequence). Trimming removed 10 bases from V and 3 bases from J, with 18 bases in between. CDR3 length: 15 amino acids. CDR3 in DNA: TGTGCCACCAAAAACCCGGGGGTGGCTAATGAAAAACTGTTTTTT. Protein product: CATKNPGVANEKLFF. The full variable domain, its missing parts supplied by reference TRBV19 and TRBJ1-4, is DGGITQSPKYLFRKEGQNVTLSCEQNLNHDAMYWYRQDPGQGLRLIYYSQIVNDFQKGDIAEGYSVSREKKESFPLTVTSAQKNPTAFYLCATKNPGVANEKLFFGSGTQLSVL.

This clonotype occurred many times. The chain is built from TRBV4-1 and TRBJ1-5; D is undetermined. V lost 6 bases to trimming and J lost 3 bases, with 12 bases between them. This CDR3 has 14 residues. Per the germline V gene, CDR1 is MGHRA and CDR2 is YSYEKL. The CDR3 reads CASSHFMANQPQHF. In nucleotides, the CDR3 is TGCGCCAGCAGTCACTTTATGGCCAATCAGCCCCAGCATTTT.

This clonotype was seen at least ten times. The rearrangement joins TRBV7-9 to TRBJ2-3; tentative D call: TRBD2 (5 bases). Looked up from germline, CDR1 is SEHNR and CDR2 is FQNEAQ (reference sequence). V lost 1 base to trimming and J lost 4 bases, with 12 bases between them. This CDR3 has 15 residues. This CDR3 reads CASSLVSGFADTQYF. The CDR3 DNA follows: TGTGCCAGCAGCTTAGTTTCGGGGTTCGCAGATACGCAGTATTTT.

Ten or more counts support this clonotype. This sequence joins TRBV20-1 and TRBJ2-1; D is unclear. CDR3 length equals 14 residues. V lost 1 base to trimming and J lost 2 bases, with 9 bases between them. Germline V lookup: CDR1 DFQATT, CDR2 SNEGSKA (reference sequence). The CDR3 region is CSARGEVAYNEQFF. CDR3 DNA: TGCAGTGCTAGAGGCGAGGTAGCCTACAATGAGCAGTTCTTC.